These T cell receptor beta chains were read from a single sample in a study of cytomegalovirus exposure and HLA in healthy donors. The repertoire was sequenced with immunoSEQ multiplex PCR; TCRdb's copy has only in-frame clones and lacks some. The sample includes around 150,000 clones. Sample: PBMCs. All receptors come from a man between 25 and 39 years old in good health and CMV-seronegative. The CDR3 runs from the conserved cysteine through the conserved F or W. Each record gives: J gene, V gene, D gene, CDR3 protein, CDR3 DNA. The D gene is left open where the match is weak.

j_gene: TRBJ2-2
v_gene: TRBV6-5
d_gene: -
CDR3aa: CASSYLVQSAGELFF
CDR3nt: TGTGCCAGCAGTTACCTTGTACAGTCGGCCGGGGAGCTGTTTTTT

j_gene: TRBJ2-1
v_gene: TRBV15
d_gene: TRBD2
CDR3aa: CATSRVLAGSHEQFF
CDR3nt: TGTGCCACCAGCAGGGTACTAGCGGGATCTCACGAGCAGTTCTTC

j_gene: TRBJ2-7
v_gene: TRBV7-9
d_gene: -
CDR3aa: CASSLEASDSYEQYF
CDR3nt: TGTGCCAGCAGCTTAGAGGCTAGCGACTCCTACGAGCAGTACTTC

j_gene: TRBJ2-5
v_gene: TRBV10-1
d_gene: TRBD2
CDR3aa: CASSGAVAGAEETQYF
CDR3nt: TGCGCCAGCAGTGGGGCTGTAGCGGGAGCGGAAGAGACCCAGTACTTC

j_gene: TRBJ2-2
v_gene: TRBV10-1
d_gene: -
CDR3aa: CASRLTTNTGELFF
CDR3nt: TGCGCCAGCAGGCTCACAACGAACACCGGGGAGCTGTTTTTT

j_gene: TRBJ1-1
v_gene: TRBV19
d_gene: -
CDR3aa: CASSRQRMNTEAFF
CDR3nt: TGTGCCAGTAGTAGACAGAGAATGAACACTGAAGCTTTCTTT

j_gene: TRBJ2-7
v_gene: TRBV12-5
d_gene: -
CDR3aa: CASGSRPREQQYF
CDR3nt: TGTGCTAGTGGCTCCCGGCCAAGGGAGCAGCAGTACTTC

j_gene: TRBJ1-6
v_gene: TRBV6-5
d_gene: -
CDR3aa: CASSYSSGPYNSPLHF
CDR3nt: TGTGCCAGCAGTTACTCGAGCGGTCCCTATAATTCACCCCTCCACTTT

j_gene: TRBJ1-2
v_gene: TRBV29-1
d_gene: -
CDR3aa: CSAVMGRGYGYTF
CDR3nt: TGCAGCGCGGTGATGGGGCGCGGCTATGGCTACACCTTC

j_gene: TRBJ2-6
v_gene: TRBV12-5
d_gene: TRBD2
CDR3aa: CASGRTSGGPISGANVLTF
CDR3nt: TGTGCTAGTGGTCGGACTAGCGGCGGTCCGATCTCTGGGGCCAACGTCCTGACTTTC

j_gene: TRBJ1-4
v_gene: TRBV5-5
d_gene: TRBD1
CDR3aa: CASSFTGVGTEKLFF
CDR3nt: TGTGCCAGCAGCTTCACAGGGGTTGGGACAGAAAAACTGTTTTTT

j_gene: TRBJ1-5
v_gene: TRBV7-3
d_gene: -
CDR3aa: CASSLTGGEGQPQHF
CDR3nt: TGTGCCAGCAGCTTAACGGGAGGGGAGGGCCAGCCCCAGCATTTT

j_gene: TRBJ1-5
v_gene: TRBV28
d_gene: -
CDR3aa: CASKPAPIVGNQPQHF
CDR3nt: TGTGCCAGCAAGCCAGCGCCTATTGTGGGCAATCAGCCCCAGCATTTT

j_gene: TRBJ2-1
v_gene: TRBV7-3
d_gene: TRBD2
CDR3aa: CASSLQGGAYNEQFF
CDR3nt: TGTGCCAGCAGCTTACAGGGAGGGGCTTACAATGAGCAGTTCTTC

j_gene: TRBJ1-2
v_gene: TRBV2
d_gene: TRBD1
CDR3aa: CASRTNRGAGVYGYTF
CDR3nt: TGTGCCAGCAGGACTAACAGGGGGGCGGGCGTCTATGGCTACACCTTC

j_gene: TRBJ1-3
v_gene: TRBV4-2
d_gene: TRBD1
CDR3aa: CASSQDGMGTATIYF
CDR3nt: TGTGCCAGCAGCCAAGACGGCATGGGGACAGCCACCATATATTTT

j_gene: TRBJ1-2
v_gene: TRBV14
d_gene: -
CDR3aa: CASSQDHSNYGYTF
CDR3nt: TGTGCCAGCAGCCAAGATCACAGCAACTATGGCTACACCTTC

j_gene: TRBJ1-2
v_gene: TRBV4-2
d_gene: TRBD1
CDR3aa: CASSPSTGLYGYTF
CDR3nt: TGTGCCAGCAGCCCCTCGACAGGGCTCTATGGCTACACCTTC

j_gene: TRBJ1-2
v_gene: TRBV5-1
d_gene: -
CDR3aa: CASSIRGGGGYTF
CDR3nt: TGCGCCAGCAGCATTAGGGGGGGAGGTGGCTACACCTTC

j_gene: TRBJ1-2
v_gene: TRBV5-1
d_gene: -
CDR3aa: CASSLGRGDYGYTF
CDR3nt: TGCGCCAGCAGCTTGGGCAGGGGAGACTATGGCTACACCTTC

j_gene: TRBJ1-2
v_gene: TRBV28
d_gene: TRBD1
CDR3aa: CASSFPQGVGGHYGYTF
CDR3nt: TGTGCCAGCAGTTTCCCCCAGGGGGTAGGTGGCCACTATGGCTACACCTTC

j_gene: TRBJ1-5
v_gene: TRBV27
d_gene: TRBD1
CDR3aa: CASSLTGQGMHF
CDR3nt: TGTGCCAGCAGTTTAACCGGACAGGGGATGCATTTT

j_gene: TRBJ2-7
v_gene: TRBV19
d_gene: TRBD2
CDR3aa: CASSGGSGTTYEQYF
CDR3nt: TGTGCCAGTAGTGGGGGAAGCGGGACGACATACGAGCAGTACTTC

j_gene: TRBJ1-1
v_gene: TRBV10-1
d_gene: -
CDR3aa: CASSESPSPGAFF
CDR3nt: TGCGCCAGCAGTGAGTCCCCATCCCCGGGAGCTTTCTTT

j_gene: TRBJ1-1
v_gene: TRBV7-2
d_gene: -
CDR3aa: CASSASTEAFF
CDR3nt: TGTGCCAGCAGCGCGAGCACTGAAGCTTTCTTT

j_gene: TRBJ2-7
v_gene: TRBV7-9
d_gene: TRBD1
CDR3aa: CASSSGTGPYEQYF
CDR3nt: TGTGCCAGCAGCTCCGGGACAGGACCCTACGAGCAGTACTTC

j_gene: TRBJ1-4
v_gene: TRBV5-1
d_gene: -
CDR3aa: CASSLRGDRREKLFF
CDR3nt: TGCGCCAGCAGCTTGCGGGGGGACCGGAGGGAAAAACTGTTTTTT

j_gene: TRBJ2-1
v_gene: TRBV7-9
d_gene: TRBD1
CDR3aa: CASSTQGERLNEQFF
CDR3nt: TGTGCCAGCAGCACACAGGGGGAGCGGCTCAATGAGCAGTTCTTC

j_gene: TRBJ2-2
v_gene: TRBV7-2
d_gene: TRBD2
CDR3aa: CASSSRVAGNTGELFF
CDR3nt: TGTGCCAGCAGCTCCCGGGTAGCGGGGAACACCGGGGAGCTGTTTTTT

j_gene: TRBJ2-5
v_gene: TRBV2
d_gene: -
CDR3aa: CASSPEQGGTQYF
CDR3nt: TGTGCCAGCAGTCCAGAACAAGGAGGGACCCAGTACTTC